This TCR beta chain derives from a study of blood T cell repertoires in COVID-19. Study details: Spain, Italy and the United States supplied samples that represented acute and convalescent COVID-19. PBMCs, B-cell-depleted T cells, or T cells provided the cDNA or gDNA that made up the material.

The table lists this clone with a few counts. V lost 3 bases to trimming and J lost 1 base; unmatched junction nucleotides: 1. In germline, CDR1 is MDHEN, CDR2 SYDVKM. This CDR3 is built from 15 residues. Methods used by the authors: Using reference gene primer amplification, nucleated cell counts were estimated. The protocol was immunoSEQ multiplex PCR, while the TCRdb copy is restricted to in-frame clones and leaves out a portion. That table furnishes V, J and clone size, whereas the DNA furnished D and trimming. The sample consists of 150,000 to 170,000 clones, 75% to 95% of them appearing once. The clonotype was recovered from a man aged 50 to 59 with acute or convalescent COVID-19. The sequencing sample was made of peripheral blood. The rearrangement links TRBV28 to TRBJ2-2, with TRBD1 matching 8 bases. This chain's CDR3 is CASSFGTGNTGELFF. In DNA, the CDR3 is TGTGCCAGCAGTTTTGGGACAGGGAACACCGGGGAGCTGTTTTTT.